This is a list of T cell receptor beta chains from one sample in a study of cytomegalovirus exposure and HLA in healthy donors. Clones were read by immunoSEQ multiplex PCR, and TCRdb kept only the in-frame ones, dropping some. The data hold about 110,000 clones, with 78% observed a single time. Sequences were obtained from PBMCs. The receptors stem from a male donor in good health and CMV-seronegative. CDR3s include the opening cysteine and the closing phenylalanine or tryptophan. D genes are given only for firm matches. Some rows have no size entry. The others give once, few or many, or a class for an expanded clone.

cdr3_aa cdr3_nt j_call v_call clone_size d_call
CASSLNGLAESTDTQYF TGTGCCAGCAGCCTAAACGGACTAGCGGAGTCCACAGATACGCAGTATTTT TRBJ2-3 TRBV14 - TRBD2
CASSPSGRGEETQYF TGTGCCAGCTCACCAAGCGGGAGGGGAGAAGAGACCCAGTACTTC TRBJ2-5 TRBV18 - TRBD2
CASSKDSQETQYF TGTGCCAGCAGCAAAGACAGCCAAGAGACCCAGTACTTC TRBJ2-5 TRBV21-1 - -
CASRVRRDHEQYF TGCGCCAGCAGAGTTCGGAGAGACCACGAGCAGTACTTC TRBJ2-7 TRBV5-1 once -
CASSLKGQGAIGANVLTF TGTGCCAGCAGCTTGAAGGGCCAGGGGGCAATCGGGGCCAACGTCCTGACTTTC TRBJ2-6 TRBV5-6 few TRBD1
CASSKSGTGGGETQYF TGTGCCAGCAGCAAATCCGGGACAGGGGGGGGAGAGACCCAGTACTTC TRBJ2-5 TRBV5-4 - TRBD1
CASSLKRAGGRTDTQYF TGTGCCAGCAGCTTAAAAAGAGCGGGAGGGCGCACAGATACGCAGTATTTT TRBJ2-3 TRBV7-2 - TRBD2
CAIGGRGERNTEAFF TGTGCCATAGGGGGCAGGGGCGAGAGGAACACTGAAGCTTTCTTT TRBJ1-1 TRBV19 - TRBD1
CASSGDSGLNTEAFF TGTGCCAGCAGCGGCGATTCGGGTTTGAACACTGAAGCTTTCTTT TRBJ1-1 TRBV5-6 few -
CASSLPGTYEQYF TGTGCCAGCAGTTTACCGGGGACCTACGAGCAGTACTTC TRBJ2-7 TRBV27 - -
CASSFTGVEAFF TGTGCCAGCAGCTTCACAGGGGTCGAAGCTTTCTTT TRBJ1-1 TRBV7-9 - TRBD1
CASSPGQGFSYEQYF TGTGCCAGCTCACCAGGACAGGGGTTTTCCTACGAGCAGTACTTC TRBJ2-7 TRBV18 few TRBD1
CASSIREGHGDTQYF TGTGCCAGTAGTATCCGGGAGGGCCATGGGGATACGCAGTATTTT TRBJ2-3 TRBV19 - TRBD2
CASSPLGRESDTQYF TGTGCCAGCAGTCCCCTGGGGCGGGAGTCAGATACGCAGTATTTT TRBJ2-3 TRBV27 - TRBD2
CASSLVMGADQPQHF TGTGCCAGCAGCTTAGTTATGGGAGCGGATCAGCCCCAGCATTTT TRBJ1-5 TRBV7-2 - -
CASSLAGQGGEQYF TGTGCCAGCAGCCTAGCGGGACAGGGGGGCGAGCAGTACTTC TRBJ2-7 TRBV28 - TRBD1
CASSSLMGQGADGYTF TGCGCCAGCAGCTCATTAATGGGGCAGGGGGCTGATGGCTACACCTTC TRBJ1-2 TRBV7-2 - TRBD1
CASSSRVGEQYF TGTGCCAGCAGTTCCAGGGTTGGCGAGCAGTACTTC TRBJ2-7 TRBV5-6 - -
CASIIGISGQHFQPQHF TGTGCCAGCATCATCGGGATTTCGGGACAGCACTTTCAGCCCCAGCATTTT TRBJ1-5 TRBV21-1 once -
CASSLGGANVLTF TGTGCCAGCAGTTTGGGCGGGGCCAACGTCCTGACTTTC TRBJ2-6 TRBV27 few -
CASGDLVGAYKQYF TGTGCCAGCGGGGATTTAGTTGGGGCCTACAAGCAGTACTTC TRBJ2-7 TRBV2 - -
CASSPGVALKGEKLFF TGTGCCAGCAGCCCAGGGGTGGCTCTCAAGGGTGAAAAACTGTTTTTT TRBJ1-4 TRBV7-2 - -
CASSTNSGTGAFF TGTGCCAGTAGTACCAATTCCGGGACAGGGGCTTTCTTT TRBJ1-1 TRBV19 - TRBD1
CASSSRTSASTDTQYF TGTGCCAGCAGCTCCCGGACTAGCGCTTCCACAGATACGCAGTATTTT TRBJ2-3 TRBV9 - TRBD2
CASSLGPGLAGANTGELFF TGTGCCAGCAGCTTAGGGCCGGGACTAGCGGGAGCGAACACCGGGGAGCTGTTTTTT TRBJ2-2 TRBV11-3 - TRBD2
CSVVLAGGPTDTQYF TGCAGCGTTGTTCTAGCGGGAGGGCCGACAGATACGCAGTATTTT TRBJ2-3 TRBV29-1 - TRBD2
CASSRGLDNEQYF TGTGCCAGCAGCCGGGGACTAGACAACGAGCAGTACTTC TRBJ2-7 TRBV28 - TRBD2
CASSSDRILYEQYF TGTGCCAGCAGCTCGGACAGAATCCTTTACGAGCAGTACTTC TRBJ2-7 TRBV5-6 - -
CASLAGTSYNEQFF TGTGCCAGCCTAGCGGGAACCTCCTACAATGAGCAGTTCTTC TRBJ2-1 TRBV25-1 - TRBD2
CASSERGGSTDTQYF TGTGCCAGCAGTGAAAGGGGCGGCAGCACAGATACGCAGTATTTT TRBJ2-3 TRBV25-1 - -
CASSLGPGRERTYNEQFF TGTGCCAGCAGCTTAGGCCCAGGCCGCGAACGAACCTACAATGAGCAGTTCTTC TRBJ2-1 TRBV7-7 - -
CATSPDRGLAAYNEQFF TGTGCCACCAGCCCCGACAGGGGACTAGCGGCCTACAATGAGCAGTTCTTC TRBJ2-1 TRBV15 - TRBD2
CASSQDPGTSYGEQFF TGTGCCAGCAGCCAAGACCCGGGGACTAGCTACGGTGAGCAGTTCTTC TRBJ2-1 TRBV4-2 few TRBD2
CATQKGAGSYEQYF TGTGCCACCCAGAAGGGAGCGGGCTCCTACGAGCAGTACTTC TRBJ2-7 TRBV19 - -
CASSPPPGQGTDTQYF TGTGCCAGCAGCCCCCCACCGGGACAGGGCACAGATACGCAGTATTTT TRBJ2-3 TRBV5-4 - TRBD1